These 8 T cell receptor beta chains came from one sample sequenced in a study of CD8+ T cells in alopecia areata. Treatment: oral pan-JAK inhibitor, 5-10 mg twice daily. RNA was extracted and reverse transcribed into cDNA as the sequencing template. Profiled with immunoSEQ multiplex PCR; TCRdb holds only in-frame clones, not every one. The sample has hundreds of thousands of clones; roughly 60% are singletons. Source: CD4+ T cells sorted from blood, taken at week 52, from a patient treated with tofacitinib. The receptors shown here come from a human donor with alopecia areata.

The chain combines TRBV6-5 with TRBJ2-7, with a weak D call TRBD1 (6 bases). Trimming stripped 5 bases from V and 1 base from J, with 9 bases between. Germline-derived CDR1 and CDR2 are MNHEY and SVGAGI. The CDR3 contains 13 residues. The CDR3 bases are TGTGCCAGCAGTGTCGGACAGTCCTACGAGCAGTACTTC. Amino acid sequence: CASSVGQSYEQYF.

The V gene is TRBV5-1, the J gene TRBJ1-1; no firm D call. Trimming shortened V by 0 bases and J by 1 base, and 7 bases separated the two germline ends. The CDR3 loop spans 14 amino acids. CDR1 SGHRS and CDR2 YFSETQ come from the germline V gene. The CDR3 DNA is TGCGCCAGCAGCTTGGCAGTGGAGAACACTGAAGCTTTCTTT. It encodes CASSLAVENTEAFF.

This chain links TRBV30 with TRBJ2-1; D unresolved. V was cut by 2 bases and J by 3 bases, with 14 bases left in between. The CDR3 is 15 amino acids. Germline CDR1 reads GTSNPN; CDR2 reads SVGIG (reference sequence). CDR3: CAWSTRKGNYNEQFF. The CDR3 nucleotides are TGTGCCTGGAGTACTCGGAAGGGAAACTACAATGAGCAGTTCTTC.

The chain links TRBV4-2 to TRBJ2-7; possible D gene TRBD1, 5 bases. CDR1 and CDR2 from the germline V gene are LGHNA and YNFKEQ. V dropped 0 bases and J dropped 1 base, with 10 bases sitting between them. The CDR3 is 15 residues long. DNA for the CDR3: TGTGCCAGCAGCCAAGATCTTCAGGGATCCTACGAGCAGTACTTC. Protein: CASSQDLQGSYEQYF.

The chain joins TRBV5-1 to TRBJ2-1; TRBD1 aligns across 7 bases. CDR1 and CDR2 (germline): SGHRS, YFSETQ. The CDR3 length is 16 residues. V dropped 2 bases and J dropped 7; count of bases not matched to a gene: 12. The CDR3 region is CASSFVTGALRNEQFF. The CDR3 bases are TGCGCCAGCAGCTTCGTCACAGGGGCGCTTAGGAATGAGCAGTTCTTC.

This sequence joins TRBV5-1 and TRBJ2-3, with 9 positions matching TRBD1. Per germline, CDR1 SGHRS and CDR2 YFSETQ. The CDR3 is 15 residues long. V dropped 3 bases and J dropped 0; count of bases not matched to a gene: 2. CDR3 loop: CASSWTGESTDTQYF. The CDR3 DNA is TGCGCCAGCAGCTGGACAGGGGAGAGCACAGATACGCAGTATTTT.

This chain links TRBV29-1 with TRBJ2-7, with TRBD1 matching 7 bases. CDR1 and CDR2 from the germline V gene are SQVTM and ANQGSEA. The junction had 13 bases not matched to a gene; V was cut back by 6 bases and J by 5 bases. CDR3 length: 14 residues. CDR3 loop: CSVARTTGVHEQYF. DNA of the CDR3: TGCAGCGTGGCTAGAACTACAGGGGTCCACGAGCAGTACTTC.

The chain recombines TRBV15 with TRBJ2-5; 7 bases agree with TRBD1. Losses at the gene ends were 8 bases for V and 5 bases for J; bases not matched to a gene: 8. The CDR3 is made up of 13 amino acids. Germline V gene data show CDR1 as LNHNV and CDR2 as YYDKDF (reference sequence). The CDR3 region is CATGIGGRETQYF. The CDR3 DNA is TGTGCCACCGGAATAGGGGGCAGGGAGACCCAGTACTTC.